This T cell receptor beta chain was captured in a study of CD8+CD57+ T cells in acquired aplastic anemia. Study overall: Mean DNA quantity obtained from sorted CD4+ and CD8+ cells was around 2.9 ug. CD4+ cell libraries from healthy donors averaged approximately 10 million reads.

Study findings and constraints: Researchers reported that CD8+ Simpson's diversity was not significantly different in patients versus controls. Patients and controls shared about 30 CD8+ CDR3 sequences.

Per germline, CDR1 SGHDN and CDR2 FVKESK. Losses at the gene ends were 5 bases for V and 2 bases for J; bases not matched to a gene: 13. The CDR3 runs 17 residues. Profiling that covered TCR beta VDJ and CDR3 relied on genomic DNA as its template. TCRdb itself ran the reads through MiXCR, one entry per CDR3 protein. The sample records 150,000 to 200,000 distinct CDR3 sequences, 63% being singletons. As to this clonotype: The antigen is undetermined.

This TCR was sampled from a human donor in good health. V usage is TRBV14 and J usage is TRBJ2-3; 7 nucleotides agree with TRBD1. The sample taken for sequencing was sorted CD4+, CD8+, or CD8+CD57+ T cells (not recorded which) from PBMCs. The CDR3 sequence: CASSLGQGQVSTDTQYF. CDR3 bases: TGTGCCAGCAGCTTGGGACAAGGACAGGTATCCACAGATACGCAGTATTTT.